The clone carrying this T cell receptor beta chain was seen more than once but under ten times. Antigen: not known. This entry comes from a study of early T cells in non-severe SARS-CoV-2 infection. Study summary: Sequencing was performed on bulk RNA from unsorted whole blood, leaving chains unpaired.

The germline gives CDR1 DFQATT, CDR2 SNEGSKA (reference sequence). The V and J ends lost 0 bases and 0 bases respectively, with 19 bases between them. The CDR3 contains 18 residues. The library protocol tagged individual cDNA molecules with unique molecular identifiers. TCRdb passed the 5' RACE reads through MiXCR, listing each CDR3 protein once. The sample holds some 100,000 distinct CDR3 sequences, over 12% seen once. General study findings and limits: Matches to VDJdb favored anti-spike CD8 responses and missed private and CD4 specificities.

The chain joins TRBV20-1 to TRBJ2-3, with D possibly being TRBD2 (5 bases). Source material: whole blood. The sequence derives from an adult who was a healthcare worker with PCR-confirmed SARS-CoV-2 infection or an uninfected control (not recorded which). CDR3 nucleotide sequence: TGCAGTGCTAGAGATTGGAGGACCTATCCCTCTAGCACAGATACGCAGTATTTT. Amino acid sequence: CSARDWRTYPSSTDTQYF.